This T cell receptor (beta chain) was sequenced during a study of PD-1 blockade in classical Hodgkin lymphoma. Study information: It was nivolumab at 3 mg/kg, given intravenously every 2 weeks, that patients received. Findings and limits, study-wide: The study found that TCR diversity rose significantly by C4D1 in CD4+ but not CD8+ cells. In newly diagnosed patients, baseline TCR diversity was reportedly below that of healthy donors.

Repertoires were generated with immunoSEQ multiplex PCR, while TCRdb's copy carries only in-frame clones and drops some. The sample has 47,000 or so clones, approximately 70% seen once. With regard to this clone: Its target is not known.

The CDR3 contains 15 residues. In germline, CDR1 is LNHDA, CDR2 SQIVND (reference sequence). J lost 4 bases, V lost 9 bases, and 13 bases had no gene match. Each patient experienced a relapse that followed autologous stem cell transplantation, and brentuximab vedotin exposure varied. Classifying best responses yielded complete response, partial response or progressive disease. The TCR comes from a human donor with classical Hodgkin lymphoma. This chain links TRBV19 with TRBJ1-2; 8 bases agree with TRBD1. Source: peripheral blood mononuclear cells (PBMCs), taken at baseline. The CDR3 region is CASNTDRETIYGYTF. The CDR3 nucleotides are TGTGCCAGCAACACGGACAGGGAAACTATCTATGGCTACACCTTC. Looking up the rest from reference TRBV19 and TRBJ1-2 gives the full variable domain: DGGITQSPKYLFRKEGQNVTLSCEQNLNHDAMYWYRQDPGQGLRLIYYSQIVNDFQKGDIAEGYSVSREKKESFPLTVTSAQKNPTAFYLCASNTDRETIYGYTFGSGTRLTVV.